This T cell receptor beta chain was documented in a study of blood T cell repertoires in COVID-19. Here immunoSEQ multiplex PCR was the method, and the copy in TCRdb shows in-frame clones only, minus some. Of 250,000 to 350,000 clones detected, around 90% appear once; the ten largest clones hold roughly 7%. Germline CDR1 SGHTA, CDR2 FQGNSA. This CDR3 is 14 amino acids long. V gave up 4 bases and J gave up 7 bases; unmatched junction bases: 4. This sequence joins TRBV7-2 and TRBJ1-4; 9 positions agree with TRBD1. Sequencing input: peripheral blood. The TCR was taken from a woman aged 25 to 39 with COVID-19, enrolled during active disease. The CDR3 nucleotides read TGTGCCAGCAGCTCGACAGGGGGAAGTGAAAAACTGTTTTTT. This codes for CASSSTGGSEKLFF.